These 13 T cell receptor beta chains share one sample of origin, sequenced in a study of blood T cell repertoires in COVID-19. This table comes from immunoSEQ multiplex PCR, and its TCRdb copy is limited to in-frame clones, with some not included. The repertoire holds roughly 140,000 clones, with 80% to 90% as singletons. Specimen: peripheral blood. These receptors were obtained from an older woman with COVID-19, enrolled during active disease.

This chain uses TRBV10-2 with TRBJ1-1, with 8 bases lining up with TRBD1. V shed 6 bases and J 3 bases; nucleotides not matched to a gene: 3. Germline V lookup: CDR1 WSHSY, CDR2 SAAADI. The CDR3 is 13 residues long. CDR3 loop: CASRTTGDTEAFF. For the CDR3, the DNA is TGCGCCAGCAGAACGACAGGGGACACTGAAGCTTTCTTT.

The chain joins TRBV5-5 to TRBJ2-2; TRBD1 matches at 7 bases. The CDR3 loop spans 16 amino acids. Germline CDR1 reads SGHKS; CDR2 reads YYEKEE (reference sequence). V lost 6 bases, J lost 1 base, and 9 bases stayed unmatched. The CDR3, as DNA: TGTGCCAGCACCTCTCGACAGGGCTTGAACACCGGGGAGCTGTTTTTT. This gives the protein CASTSRQGLNTGELFF. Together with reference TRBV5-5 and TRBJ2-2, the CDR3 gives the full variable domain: DAGVTQSPTHLIKTRGQQVTLRCSPISGHKSVSWYQQVLGQGPQFIFQYYEKEERGRGNFPDRFSARQFPNYSSELNVNALLLGDSALYLCASTSRQGLNTGELFFGEGSRLTVL.

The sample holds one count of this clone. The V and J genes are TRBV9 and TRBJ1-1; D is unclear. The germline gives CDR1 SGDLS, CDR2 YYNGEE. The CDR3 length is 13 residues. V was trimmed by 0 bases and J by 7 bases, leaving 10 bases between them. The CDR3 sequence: CASSVAGSGEAFF. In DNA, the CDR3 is TGTGCCAGCAGCGTAGCAGGATCTGGTGAAGCTTTCTTT. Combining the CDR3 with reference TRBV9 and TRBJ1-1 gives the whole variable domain DSGVTQTPKHLITATGQRVTLRCSPRSGDLSVYWYQQSLDQGLQFLIQYYNGEERAKGNILERFSAQQFPDLHSELNLSSLELGDSALYFCASSVAGSGEAFFGQGTRLTVV.

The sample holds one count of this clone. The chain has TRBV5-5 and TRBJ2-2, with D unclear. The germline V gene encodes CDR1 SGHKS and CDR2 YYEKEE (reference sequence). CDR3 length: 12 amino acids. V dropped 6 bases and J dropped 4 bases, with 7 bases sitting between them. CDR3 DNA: TGTGCCAGCACCCTATCCACCGGGGAGCTGTTTTTT. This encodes CASTLSTGELFF.

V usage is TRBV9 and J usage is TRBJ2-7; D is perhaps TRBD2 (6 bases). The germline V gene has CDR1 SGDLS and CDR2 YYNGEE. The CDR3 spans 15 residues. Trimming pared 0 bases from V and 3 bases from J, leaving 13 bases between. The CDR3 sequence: CASSVAAAGNYEQYF. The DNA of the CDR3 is TGTGCCAGCAGCGTAGCAGCGGCGGGAAACTACGAGCAGTACTTC.

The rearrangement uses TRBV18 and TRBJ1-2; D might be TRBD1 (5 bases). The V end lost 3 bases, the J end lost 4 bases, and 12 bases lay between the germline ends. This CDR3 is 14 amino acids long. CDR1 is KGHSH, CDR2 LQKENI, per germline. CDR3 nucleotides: TGTGCCAGCTCACCGTCTCTGACAGTCTATGGCTACACCTTC. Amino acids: CASSPSLTVYGYTF.

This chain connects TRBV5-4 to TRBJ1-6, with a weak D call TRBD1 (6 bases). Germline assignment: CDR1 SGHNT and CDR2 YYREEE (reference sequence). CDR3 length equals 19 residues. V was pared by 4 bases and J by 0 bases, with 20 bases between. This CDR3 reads CASSPPPSDSSSYNSPLHF. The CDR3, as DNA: TGTGCCAGCAGCCCTCCCCCCTCGGACAGCAGCTCCTATAATTCACCCCTCCACTTT.

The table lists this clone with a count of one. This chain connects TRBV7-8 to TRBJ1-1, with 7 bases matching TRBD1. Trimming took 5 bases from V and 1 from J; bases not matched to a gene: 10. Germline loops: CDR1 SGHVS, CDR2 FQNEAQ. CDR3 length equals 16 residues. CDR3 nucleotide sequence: TGTGCCAGCAGCCCGCGGACAGGTCAGGGGAACACTGAAGCTTTCTTT. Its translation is CASSPRTGQGNTEAFF.

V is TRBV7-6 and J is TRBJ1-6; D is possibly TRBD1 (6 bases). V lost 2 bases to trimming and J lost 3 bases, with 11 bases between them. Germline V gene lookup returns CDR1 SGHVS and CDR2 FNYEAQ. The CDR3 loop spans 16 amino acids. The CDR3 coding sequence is TGTGCCAGCAGCTTATCAGGGGTTCACTATAATTCACCCCTCCACTTT. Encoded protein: CASSLSGVHYNSPLHF.

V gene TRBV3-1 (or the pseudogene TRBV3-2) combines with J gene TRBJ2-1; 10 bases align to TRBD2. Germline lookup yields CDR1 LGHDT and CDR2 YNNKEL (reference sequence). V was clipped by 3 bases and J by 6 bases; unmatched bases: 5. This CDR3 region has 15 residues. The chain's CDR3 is CASSHLAGAANEQFF. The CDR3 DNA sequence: TGTGCCAGCAGCCACCTAGCGGGGGCGGCCAATGAGCAGTTCTTC.

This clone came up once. CDR3 region: CSVVVGVRTGGYEQYF. CDR3 DNA: TGCAGCGTTGTCGTTGGCGTGCGGACCGGAGGCTACGAGCAGTACTTC. This chain connects TRBV29-1 to TRBJ2-7; TRBD2 is a possible D gene (5 bases). CDR1 is SQVTM and CDR2 is ANQGSEA in the germline V gene. CDR3 size: 16 residues. Between the trimmed V and J ends, which lost 4 bases and 3 bases, there was a span of 22 bases.

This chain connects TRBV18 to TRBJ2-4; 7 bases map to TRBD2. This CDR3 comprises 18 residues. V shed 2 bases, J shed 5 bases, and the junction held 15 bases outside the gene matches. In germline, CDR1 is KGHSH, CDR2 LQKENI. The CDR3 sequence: CASSPDAAGTLGENIQYF. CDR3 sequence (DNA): TGTGCCAGCTCACCAGACGCAGCGGGGACCCTAGGGGAAAACATTCAGTACTTC.

CDR3 nucleotide sequence: TGCGCCAGCAGTGAGGGGGCCCTGGGCGGCTACACCTTC. Residues: CASSEGALGGYTF. V is TRBV10-2 and J is TRBJ1-2; a weak D match, TRBD1 (5 bases). Germline values: CDR1 WSHSY, CDR2 SAAADI. The CDR3 runs to 13 residues. The V and J ends lost 2 bases and 8 bases respectively, with 12 bases between them.